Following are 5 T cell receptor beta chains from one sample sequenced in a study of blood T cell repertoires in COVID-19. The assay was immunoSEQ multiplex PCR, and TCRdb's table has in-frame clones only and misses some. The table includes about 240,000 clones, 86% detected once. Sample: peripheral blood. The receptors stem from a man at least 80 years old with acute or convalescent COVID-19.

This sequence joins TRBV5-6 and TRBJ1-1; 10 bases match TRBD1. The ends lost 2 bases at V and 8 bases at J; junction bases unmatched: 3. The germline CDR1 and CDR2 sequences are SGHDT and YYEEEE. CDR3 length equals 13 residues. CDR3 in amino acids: CASSFPGQGEAFF. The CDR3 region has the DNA TGTGCCAGCAGCTTCCCGGGACAGGGGGAAGCTTTCTTT.

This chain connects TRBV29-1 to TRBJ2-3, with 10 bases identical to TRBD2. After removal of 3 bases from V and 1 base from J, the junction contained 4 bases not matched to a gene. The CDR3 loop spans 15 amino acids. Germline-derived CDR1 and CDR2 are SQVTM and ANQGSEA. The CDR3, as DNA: TGCAGCGTTGATGGAGCGGGAGGGGGCACAGATACGCAGTATTTT. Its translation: CSVDGAGGGTDTQYF.

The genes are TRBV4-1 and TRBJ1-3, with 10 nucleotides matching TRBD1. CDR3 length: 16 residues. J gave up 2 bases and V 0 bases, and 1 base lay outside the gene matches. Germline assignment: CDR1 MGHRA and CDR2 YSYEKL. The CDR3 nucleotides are TGCGCCAGCAGCCAAGAGGGGACAGGGGCTGGAAACACCATATATTTT. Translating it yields CASSQEGTGAGNTIYF.

CDR3: CASSSVGGMSNQPQHF. CDR3 sequence (DNA): TGTGCCAGCAGTTCAGTCGGGGGGATGAGCAATCAGCCCCAGCATTTT. The chain links TRBV28 to TRBJ1-5; TRBD1 might be the D (5 bases). This CDR3 has 16 residues. Germline-derived CDR1 and CDR2 are MDHEN and SYDVKM. Trimming left V 4 bases short and J 1 base short, with 14 bases between. The whole variable domain, remainder taken from reference TRBV28 and TRBJ1-5, is DVKVTQSSRYLVKRTGEKVFLECVQDMDHENMFWYRQDPGLGLRLIYFSYDVKMKEKGDIPEGYSVSREKKERFSLILESASTNQTSMYLCASSSVGGMSNQPQHFGDGTRLSIL.

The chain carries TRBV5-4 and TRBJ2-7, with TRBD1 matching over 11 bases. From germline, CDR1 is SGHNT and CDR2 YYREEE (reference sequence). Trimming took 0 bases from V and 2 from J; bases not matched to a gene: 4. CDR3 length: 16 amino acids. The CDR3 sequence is CASSLGGDRGTYEQYF. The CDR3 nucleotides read TGTGCCAGCAGCTTGGGAGGGGACAGGGGGACCTACGAGCAGTACTTC.